This T cell receptor (beta chain) was sequenced in a study of OX40 agonist ivuxolimab in advanced cancers. Study-level results: At 0.1 to 3.0 mg/kg, CD4+ and CD8+ blood T cells expanded clonally by week 6. No antigen was identified for the clonally expanded peripheral T cells.

As concerns this clone: The antigen is undetermined.

The table came from immunoSEQ multiplex PCR; TCRdb's copy has only in-frame clones and leaves some out. Among 65,000 or so clones listed, 88% were seen once. The length of the CDR3 is 17 residues. V lost 7 bases and J lost 4, with 25 bases in between. Germline V gene sequence: CDR1 MDHEN, CDR2 SYDVKM. The sequence was collected from an adult with an advanced solid tumor such as melanoma, head and neck, liver or kidney cancer. V gene TRBV28 combines with J gene TRBJ2-5, with a possible D match to TRBD2 (6 bases). This material consisted of CD4+ or CD8+ T cells sorted from blood, taken in a trial of the OX40 agonist ivuxolimab. For the CDR3, the DNA is TGTGCCAGCAATACTAACACCCGTCGGGGGATTAGAGAGACCCAGTACTTC. Translated, it gives CASNTNTRRGIRETQYF.